The 19 T cell receptor beta chains below all came from one sample that was sequenced in a study of shared clonotypes between healthy human individuals. Using immunoSEQ multiplex PCR, the repertoire was profiled, and TCRdb retains in-frame clones only, with some absent. This table holds over 2 million clones, 85% to 95% found once. The sample taken for sequencing was naive CD4+ T cells sorted from blood. Subset reported: CD45RA+ positively selected. All receptors come from a young man in good health.

The chain employs TRBV2 and TRBJ1-1; no definite D call. V gave up 4 bases and J gave up 4 bases, with 19 bases separating them. The CDR3 contains 16 residues. The germline V gene encodes CDR1 SNHLY and CDR2 FYNNEI. The CDR3 DNA reads as TGTGCCAGCAGTGTAAGTGAATCCAGGACGACCACTGAAGCTTTCTTT. It codes for CASSVSESRTTTEAFF.

The chain employs TRBV18 and TRBJ2-5; 10 bases agree with TRBD1. The CDR3 has 17 residues. Germline V CDR1 and CDR2: KGHSH, LQKENI. The J segment lost 4 bases and the V segment lost 6 bases, leaving 14 bases of the junction unmatched. CDR3 DNA: TGTGCCAGCTCGGAAGCTCGGGACAGGGGAAATAGAGAGACCCAGTACTTC. This gives the protein CASSEARDRGNRETQYF.

This CDR3 reads CASSDTQGYEQYF. In DNA, the CDR3 is TGTGCCAGCTCAGACACACAGGGTTACGAGCAGTACTTC. The chain combines TRBV18 with TRBJ2-7, with D perhaps TRBD1 (6 bases). The germline gives CDR1 KGHSH, CDR2 LQKENI. The CDR3 runs 13 residues. V was shortened by 5 bases and J by 4 bases, with 12 bases between the two germline ends.

CDR3 region: CASSRGTGGADTQYF. The CDR3 DNA follows: TGTGCCAGCAGCCGTGGGACAGGAGGGGCAGATACGCAGTATTTT. This sequence joins TRBV5-6 and TRBJ2-3, with TRBD1 matching over 8 bases. Trimming cost V 4 bases and J 4 bases; bases outside gene matches: 8. The CDR3 has 15 residues. CDR1 is SGHDT, CDR2 YYEEEE, per germline.

The chain combines TRBV29-1 with TRBJ2-1; 10 nucleotides agree with TRBD2. V lost 3 bases and J lost 7; bases outside the gene matches: 3. CDR1 and CDR2 from the germline V gene are SQVTM and ANQGSEA. The CDR3 has 13 residues. DNA of the CDR3: TGCAGCGTTGAGGCTAGCGGGAGTAATGAGCAGTTCTTC. Translation: CSVEASGSNEQFF.

This chain joins TRBV28 and TRBJ1-4; tentative D call: TRBD1 (5 bases). Germline V gives CDR1 MDHEN, CDR2 SYDVKM. CDR3 length: 16 amino acids. V lost 0 bases, J lost 6 bases, and 14 bases lay in between. The CDR3 is CASSLWRGQGYEKLFF. The CDR3 DNA is TGTGCCAGCAGTTTATGGCGCGGGCAGGGCTATGAAAAACTGTTTTTT.

The chain combines TRBV14 with TRBJ2-2; D uncertain. Germline V gene data show CDR1 as SGHDN and CDR2 as FVKESK. There are 15 residues in the CDR3. V lost 0 bases, J lost 4 bases, and 9 bases lay in between. CDR3 loop: CASSQDTIPTGELFF. For the CDR3, the DNA is TGTGCCAGCAGCCAAGACACTATTCCCACCGGGGAGCTGTTTTTT.

J is TRBJ1-3 and V is TRBV9; a possible D gene is TRBD1 (5 bases). Germline V gene lookup returns CDR1 SGDLS and CDR2 YYNGEE. The CDR3 is 17 amino acids. With 0 bases removed from V and 0 bases from J, the gap between germline ends came to 13 bases. CDR3 sequence: CASSVGGGPPSGNTIYF. The CDR3 coding sequence is TGTGCCAGCAGCGTAGGTGGGGGACCCCCCTCTGGAAACACCATATATTTT.

V is TRBV30 and J is TRBJ1-1; D gene unclear. CDR1 GTSNPN and CDR2 SVGIG come from the germline V gene (reference sequence). Trimming left V 1 base short and J 1 base short, with 7 bases between. The CDR3 runs 13 residues. CDR3 region: CAWSGRWNTEAFF. The CDR3 DNA follows: TGTGCCTGGAGTGGACGGTGGAACACTGAAGCTTTCTTT.

Only one count was recorded for this clone. This chain connects TRBV28 to TRBJ1-6, with 8 positions matching TRBD1. The CDR3 spans 15 residues. Germline assignment: CDR1 MDHEN and CDR2 SYDVKM. V shed 5 bases and J 9 bases; nucleotides not matched to a gene: 9. DNA of the CDR3: TGTGCCAGCAGTCCCAGGGGGCAGGGGGCTTCACCCCTCCACTTT. Encoded protein: CASSPRGQGASPLHF.

This clone was recorded only once. CDR3 nucleotides: TGTGCCAGCAGCTTAACGGAAAGGGAGACCCAGTACTTC. Translating gives CASSLTERETQYF. The V gene is TRBV7-6, the J gene TRBJ2-5; D ambiguous. The CDR3 sequence is 13 residues long. Trimming removed 2 bases from V and 5 bases from J, with 9 bases in between. CDR1 SGHVS and CDR2 FNYEAQ come from the germline V gene.

The chain is built from TRBV9 and TRBJ2-1, with 11 positions matching TRBD1. CDR1 and CDR2 from the germline V gene are SGDLS and YYNGEE. The CDR3 has 15 amino acids. Unmatched junction bases numbered 7, after V lost 3 bases and J lost 8 bases. This CDR3 is CASSAGQGAIDEQFF. The DNA for the CDR3 is TGTGCCAGCAGCGCCGGACAGGGGGCTATCGATGAGCAGTTCTTC.

This sequence joins TRBV4-3 and TRBJ2-7; no firm D call. The germline CDR1 and CDR2 sequences are LGHNA and YSLEER. There are 15 residues in the CDR3. Trimming took 0 bases from V and 4 from J, leaving 13 bases between them. The CDR3 here is CASSQDRASLYEQYF. The CDR3 DNA reads TGCGCCAGCAGCCAAGATCGGGCCAGCCTGTACGAGCAGTACTTC.

This clone was seen just once. The chain joins TRBV2 to TRBJ2-5; TRBD2 might be the D (5 bases). Per the germline V gene, CDR1 is SNHLY and CDR2 is FYNNEI. V gave up 2 bases and J gave up 6 bases, with 16 bases separating them. The CDR3 is 15 residues long. The CDR3 here is CASSESTGYQKTQYF. CDR3 bases: TGTGCCAGCAGTGAATCGACGGGGTACCAGAAGACCCAGTACTTC. Using reference TRBV2 and TRBJ2-5 for the parts outside the CDR3, the full variable domain is EPEVTQTPSHQVTQMGQEVILRCVPISNHLYFYWYRQILGQKVEFLVSFYNNEISEKSEIFDDQFSVERPDGSNFTLKIRSTKLEDSAMYFCASSESTGYQKTQYFGPGTRLLVL.

The gene calls are TRBV6-5 and TRBJ1-1; 9 bases align to TRBD1. Unmatched junction bases numbered 10, after V lost 6 bases and J lost 5 bases. CDR3 length equals 15 residues. The germline gives CDR1 MNHEY, CDR2 SVGAGI. The CDR3 here is CASSHTLGQGTEAFF. The CDR3 coding sequence is TGTGCCAGCAGCCATACTCTAGGACAGGGGACTGAAGCTTTCTTT.

This clone has just one count. Distinct nucleotide sequences in the sample also encode this CDR3. This chain links TRBV5-5 with TRBJ1-2; D ambiguous. The CDR3 sequence is 14 residues long. V lost 0 bases to trimming and J lost 0 bases, with 6 bases between them. CDR1 and CDR2 from the germline V gene are SGHKS and YYEKEE (reference sequence). The CDR3: CASSLDRANYGYTF. In nucleotides, the CDR3 is TGTGCCAGCAGCTTGGACAGAGCTAACTATGGCTACACCTTC.

J is TRBJ2-1 and V is TRBV13; D gene uncertain. The CDR3 has 14 residues. The germline V and J ends were trimmed by 2 bases and 7 bases, with 12 bases remaining between them. Looked up from germline, CDR1 is PRHDT and CDR2 is FYEKMQ (reference sequence). CDR3 residues: CASSLPSHFNEQFF. Written as DNA, the CDR3 is TGTGCCAGCAGCTTACCCAGCCATTTTAATGAGCAGTTCTTC.

The V gene is TRBV19, the J gene TRBJ1-6; TRBD1 agrees at 8 bases. Germline values: CDR1 LNHDA, CDR2 SQIVND (reference sequence). Losses at the gene ends were 5 bases for V and 10 bases for J; bases not matched to a gene: 7. This CDR3 region has 14 residues. The CDR3 loop reads CASSPRQGHSPLHF. The DNA for the CDR3 is TGTGCCAGTAGTCCTCGACAGGGGCACTCACCCCTCCACTTT.

The chain carries TRBV6-5 and TRBJ2-7; tentatively, D is TRBD1 (5 bases). Trimming stripped 6 bases from V and 3 bases from J, with 12 bases between. This CDR3 region has 13 residues. Germline V lookup: CDR1 MNHEY, CDR2 SVGAGI. The CDR3 sequence is CASRDPRVYEQYF. The CDR3 nucleotides read TGTGCCAGCAGAGATCCCAGGGTCTACGAGCAGTACTTC.